This TCR beta chain stems from a study of T cells in Graves' hyperthyroidism and ophthalmopathy (dated by TCRdb to the late 2010s). About the study as a whole: Peripheral blood samples were taken at initial diagnosis, before any treatment was given. The 100 discovery patients were randomly split 7:3 into training and test sets. To identify distinguishing TCR V-J signatures, a discovery cohort of around 100 patients was used, comprising roughly 45 with Graves' ophthalmopathy and approximately 58 with stable Graves' hyperthyroidism. The study also compared thyroid tissue and blood T-cell repertoires from a handful of Graves' hyperthyroidism patients. After sampling, hyperthyroidism patients received methimazole starting at 30 mg daily, and ophthalmopathy patients received high-dose intravenous methylprednisolone. The paper describes TCR Vbeta CDR3 sequencing of 135 peripheral blood samples, made up of some 42 ophthalmopathy patients, roughly 72 hyperthyroidism patients and 17 progressor patients. An independent validation cohort of around 19 hyperthyroidism patients and about 16 patients who later progressed to ophthalmopathy tested prospective prediction of ophthalmopathy.

Ophthalmopathy patients had moderately to severely active disease, with a Clinical Activity Score of 3 or more, a NOSPECS grade of 4 or more, and a disease duration of less than 3 months. Any patient with an uncontrolled infection, another autoimmune disease, pregnancy or lactation was excluded. Diagnoses relied on clinical symptoms, serum thyroxine and TRAb, thyroid ultrasound and orbital computed tomography. PBMCs were separated from roughly 10 ml of fresh peripheral blood using Ficoll-Paque density gradient centrifugation. Total RNA was extracted with Trizol reagent, and quality was checked on an Agilent 2100 Bioanalyzer. In this sample, this clonotype turned up many times. It has no known antigen specificity. No base quality values were provided; no much bigger clone lies one nucleotide off. The full study reports these points: No statistical method was used to fix the sample size in advance, and group allocation was not hidden from the investigators. In validation, the model predicted progression to ophthalmopathy a median of 6.5 months before onset, with roughly 71% sensitivity and about 72% specificity. A 13 V-J signature model separated ophthalmopathy from stable hyperthyroidism, with 87.88% sensitivity and 81.08% specificity in cross-validation and 80%/75% in testing. Most expanded thyroid clonotypes (frequency above 0.001) were also found in blood, which suggests that blood repertoires may mirror thyroid immune responses.

For CDR1 and CDR2, the germline V gene (reference sequence) lists DFQATT and SNEGSKA. V gives up 6 bases and J gives up 1 base, and the segment between their germline ends measures 13 bases. Including cysteine and phenylalanine, the CDR3 has 13 amino acids. The retained sequence is limited to the CDR3, 39 bases, with the frame set at the first base. The TCR beta CDR3 regions were amplified from RNA transcripts. For the first round of RT-PCR on the TCR CDR3, the HTBI primer set was used together with the Qiagen OneStep RT-PCR kit. A second multiplex PCR round built the libraries, followed by size selection and purification. Libraries were sequenced paired-end with 100 bp reads on an Illumina HiSeq2000. The authors processed their data as follows. SOAPnuke was used to process the raw data, with reads discarded if the reads contained adapters or uncalled bases, had a mean Phred below 15, or lacked an exact constant-primer or identifier match. COPE v1.2.5 was used to merge the high-quality paired reads, and each unique nucleotide sequence was defined as a clonotype. Clonotypes were aligned to IMGT TRBV, TRBD and TRBJ reference segments using MiTCR v1.1. Analysis was restricted to V-J combinations with a frequency above 0.0001, which covered roughly 99% of repertoires. A TCS score was defined as the ratio of F50 (clonal expansion) to E x V (chaos), with BLOSUM62-based TCRdist applied between CDR3 peptides within each V-J. Welch's t-statistics and random forest reduced 500 to 650 V-J features to about 12, which were used in a naive Bayes classifier (R e1071). Thyroid-blood repertoire similarity was quantified with the Morisita-Horn index. The public reads were reprocessed in TCRdb via fastp at Q25 and MiXCR, keeping in-frame beta chains. Each CDR3 protein appears once, grouped with its most common genes and DNA. The V and J calls were determined by TCRdb, not by the authors. The sample yields hundreds of thousands of distinct CDR3 sequences; roughly 14% were counted once. Jointly, the top ten make up about 3.9% of the sample.

The rearrangement joined TRBV20-1 to TRBJ2-7, with the D gene possibly TRBD1 or TRBD2, each one fitting 5 bases. This sequence was found in a woman between 40 and 55 years old with Graves' ophthalmopathy. The sample taken for sequencing was blood. The DNA sequence is TGCAGTGCCGAGGGAAGGACATCCTACGAGCAGTACTTC. Protein translation: CSAEGRTSYEQYF.